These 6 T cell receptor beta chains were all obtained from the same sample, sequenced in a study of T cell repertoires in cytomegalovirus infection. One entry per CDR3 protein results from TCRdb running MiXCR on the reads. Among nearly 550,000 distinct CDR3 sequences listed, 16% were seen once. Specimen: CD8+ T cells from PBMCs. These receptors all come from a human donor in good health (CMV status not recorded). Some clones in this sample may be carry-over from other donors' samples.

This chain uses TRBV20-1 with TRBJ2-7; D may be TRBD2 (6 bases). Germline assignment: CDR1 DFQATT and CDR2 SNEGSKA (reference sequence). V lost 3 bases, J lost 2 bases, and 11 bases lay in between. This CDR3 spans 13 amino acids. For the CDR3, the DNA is TGCAGTGCTAGGCGGAGGGGAACCTACGAGCAGTACTTC. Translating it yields CSARRRGTYEQYF.

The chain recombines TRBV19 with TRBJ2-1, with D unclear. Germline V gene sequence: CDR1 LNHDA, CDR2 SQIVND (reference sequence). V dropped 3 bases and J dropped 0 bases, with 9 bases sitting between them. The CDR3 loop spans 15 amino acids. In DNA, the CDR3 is TGTGCCAGTAGTATCGTCGGGCTCTCCTACAATGAGCAGTTCTTC. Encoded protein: CASSIVGLSYNEQFF.

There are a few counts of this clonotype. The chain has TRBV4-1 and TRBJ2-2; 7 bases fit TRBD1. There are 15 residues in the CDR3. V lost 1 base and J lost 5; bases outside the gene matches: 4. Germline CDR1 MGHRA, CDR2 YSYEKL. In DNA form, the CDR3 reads TGCGCCAGCAGCCAAGGGGGGACAGAAACCGGGGAGCTGTTTTTT. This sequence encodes CASSQGGTETGELFF.

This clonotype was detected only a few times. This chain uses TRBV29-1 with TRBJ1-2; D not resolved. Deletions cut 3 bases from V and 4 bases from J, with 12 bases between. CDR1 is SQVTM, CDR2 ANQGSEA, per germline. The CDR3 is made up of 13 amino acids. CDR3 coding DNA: TGCAGCGTTGACCCTGGTCCTCCCTATGGCTACACCTTC. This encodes CSVDPGPPYGYTF.

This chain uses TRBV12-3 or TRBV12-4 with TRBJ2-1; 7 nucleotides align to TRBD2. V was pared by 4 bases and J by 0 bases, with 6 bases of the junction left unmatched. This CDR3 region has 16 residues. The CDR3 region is CASSSVAGLSYNEQFF. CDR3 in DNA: TGTGCCAGCAGTTCTGTAGCGGGCCTCTCCTACAATGAGCAGTTCTTC.

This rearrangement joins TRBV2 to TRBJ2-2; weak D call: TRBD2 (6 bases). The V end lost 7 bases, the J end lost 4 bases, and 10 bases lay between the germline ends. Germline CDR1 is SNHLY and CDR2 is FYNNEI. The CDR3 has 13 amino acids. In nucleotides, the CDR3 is TGTGCCAGCAAGCCGGAGGGCACCGGGGAGCTGTTTTTT. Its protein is CASKPEGTGELFF.